A selection of T cell receptor beta chains follows, all from one sample in a study of response to subunit inactivated influenza vaccine. A single record per CDR3 protein comes from TCRdb applying MiXCR to the RT-PCR reads. The sample lists hundreds of thousands of distinct CDR3 sequences, roughly 13% occurring once. The sample here was PBMCs from blood, taken 14 to 15 days before vaccination. Source of these receptors: a man aged 50 or older who received an inactivated influenza vaccine. Each CDR3 is given without its conserved first and last residue.

12,TRBV18,ASSPNRMNYGYT
13,TRBV20-1,SAREGAAEYNEQF
14,TRBV4-2,ASSPILDRVDTEAF
13,TRBV5-1,ASSDFLAGGETQY
12,TRBV4-2,ASSQGDRGSSAF
14,TRBV20-1,CARDRGSGSLGEQF
11,TRBV20-1,SARTGDNQPQH
13,TRBV9,ASSVSGSGGAEQY
13,TRBV7-2,ASTRGTSRYNEQF
12,TRBV7-2,ASSLLLRYTEAF
13,TRBV14,ASSQASQGHSPLH
10,TRBV20-1,SALGLQETQY
12,TRBV7-9,ASSLNALNTEAF
11,TRBV15,ATREWGQETQY
14,TRBV4-2,ASSQEIRRNYNEQF
14,TRBV29-1,SVTPQERGSRNIQY